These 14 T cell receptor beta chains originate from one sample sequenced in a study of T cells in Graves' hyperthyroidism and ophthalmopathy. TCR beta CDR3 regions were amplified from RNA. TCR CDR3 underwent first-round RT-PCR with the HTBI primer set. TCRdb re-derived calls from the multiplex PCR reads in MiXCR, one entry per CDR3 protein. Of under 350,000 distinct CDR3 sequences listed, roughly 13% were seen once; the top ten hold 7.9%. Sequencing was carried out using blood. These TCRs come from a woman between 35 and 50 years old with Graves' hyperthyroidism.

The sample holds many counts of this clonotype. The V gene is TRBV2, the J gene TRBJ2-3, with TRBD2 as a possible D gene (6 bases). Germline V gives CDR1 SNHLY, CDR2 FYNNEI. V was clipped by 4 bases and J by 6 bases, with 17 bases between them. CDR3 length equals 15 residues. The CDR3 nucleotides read TGTGCCAGCAGTGTGCGGGGCCTCCGGGGGGATACGCAGTATTTT. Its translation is CASSVRGLRGDTQYF.

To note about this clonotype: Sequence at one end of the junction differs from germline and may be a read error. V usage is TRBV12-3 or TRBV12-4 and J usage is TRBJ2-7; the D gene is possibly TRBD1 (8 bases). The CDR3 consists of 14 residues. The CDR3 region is CASSNRGGTYEQYF. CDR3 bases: TGTGCCAGCAGTAACAGGGGGGGGACCTATGAGCAGTACTTC.

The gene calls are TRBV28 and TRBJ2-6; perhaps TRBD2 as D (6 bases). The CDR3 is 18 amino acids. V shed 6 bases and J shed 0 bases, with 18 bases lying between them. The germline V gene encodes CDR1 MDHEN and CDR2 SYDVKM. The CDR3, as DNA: TGTGCCAGCAGAGATCCGGGACTTACACTCTCTGGGGCCAACGTCCTGACTTTC. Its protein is CASRDPGLTLSGANVLTF.

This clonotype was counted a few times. CDR3 in amino acids: CATTTWAGELFF. CDR3 sequence (DNA): TGTGCCACTACAACGTGGGCCGGGGAGCTGTTTTTT. The V and J genes are TRBV10-3 and TRBJ2-2; D gene ambiguous. Trimming removed 10 bases from V and 6 bases from J, with 12 bases in between. Germline V lookup: CDR1 ENHRY, CDR2 SYGVKD. The CDR3 sequence is 12 residues long.

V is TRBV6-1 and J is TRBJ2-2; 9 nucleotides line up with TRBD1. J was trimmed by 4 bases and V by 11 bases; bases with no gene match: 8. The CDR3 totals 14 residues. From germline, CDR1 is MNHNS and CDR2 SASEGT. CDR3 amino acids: CAAYRGPRTGELFF. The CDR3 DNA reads TGTGCCGCGTACAGGGGGCCGCGCACCGGGGAGCTGTTTTTT.

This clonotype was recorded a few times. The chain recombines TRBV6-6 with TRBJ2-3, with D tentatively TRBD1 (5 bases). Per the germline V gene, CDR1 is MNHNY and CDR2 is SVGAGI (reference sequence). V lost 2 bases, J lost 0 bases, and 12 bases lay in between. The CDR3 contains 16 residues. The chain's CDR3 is CASSYVAGRSTDTQYF. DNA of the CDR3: TGTGCCAGCAGTTACGTTGCAGGGCGAAGCACAGATACGCAGTATTTT.

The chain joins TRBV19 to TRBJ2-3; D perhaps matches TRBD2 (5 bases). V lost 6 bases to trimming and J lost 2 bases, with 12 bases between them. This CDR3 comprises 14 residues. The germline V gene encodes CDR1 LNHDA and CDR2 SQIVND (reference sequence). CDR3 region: CASRLGRDTDTQYF. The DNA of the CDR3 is TGTGCCAGTAGGCTGGGCCGGGACACAGATACGCAGTATTTT.

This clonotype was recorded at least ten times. CDR3 DNA sequence: TGCAGTGCTACGGACCGAGGGAACTATGGCTACACCTTC. As protein: CSATDRGNYGYTF. The gene calls are TRBV20-1 and TRBJ1-2; D is unresolved. V lost 4 bases and J lost 2, with 11 bases in between. The V gene's germline CDR1 is DFQATT and CDR2 SNEGSKA (reference sequence). The length of the CDR3 is 13 residues.

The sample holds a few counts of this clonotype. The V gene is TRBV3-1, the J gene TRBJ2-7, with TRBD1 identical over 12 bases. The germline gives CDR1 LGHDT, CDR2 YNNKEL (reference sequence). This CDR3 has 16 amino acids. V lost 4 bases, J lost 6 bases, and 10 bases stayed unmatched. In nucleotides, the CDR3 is TGTGCCAGCAGCCCGGCACCCGGGACAGGGGGCTTCGAGCAGTACTTC. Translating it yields CASSPAPGTGGFEQYF.

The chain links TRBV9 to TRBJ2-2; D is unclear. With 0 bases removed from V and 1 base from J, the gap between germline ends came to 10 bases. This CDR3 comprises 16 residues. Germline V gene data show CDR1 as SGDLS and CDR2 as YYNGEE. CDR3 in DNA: TGTGCCAGCAGCGTAGCTCTCGACGGGAACACCGGGGAGCTGTTTTTT. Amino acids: CASSVALDGNTGELFF.

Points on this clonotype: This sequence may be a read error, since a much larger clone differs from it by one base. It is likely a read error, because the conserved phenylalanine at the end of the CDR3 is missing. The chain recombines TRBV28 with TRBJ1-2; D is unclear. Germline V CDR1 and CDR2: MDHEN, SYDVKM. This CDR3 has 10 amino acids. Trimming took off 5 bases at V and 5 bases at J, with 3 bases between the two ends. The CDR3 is CASSHYGYTL. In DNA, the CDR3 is TGTGCCAGCAGTCATTATGGCTACACCCTC.

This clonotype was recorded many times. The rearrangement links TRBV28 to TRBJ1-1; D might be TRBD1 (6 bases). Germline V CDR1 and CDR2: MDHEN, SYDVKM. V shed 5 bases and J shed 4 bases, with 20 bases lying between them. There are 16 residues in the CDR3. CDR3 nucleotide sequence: TGTGCCAGCAGTCTTTATAAACAGGGCGTAGTCACTGAAGCTTTCTTT. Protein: CASSLYKQGVVTEAFF.

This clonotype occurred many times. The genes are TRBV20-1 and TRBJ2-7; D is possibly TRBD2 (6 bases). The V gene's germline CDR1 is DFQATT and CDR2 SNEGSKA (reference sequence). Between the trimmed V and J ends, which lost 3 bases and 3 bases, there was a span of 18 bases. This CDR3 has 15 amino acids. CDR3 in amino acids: CSASKHGGGSYEQYF. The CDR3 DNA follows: TGCAGTGCTAGTAAACACGGGGGTGGGAGCTACGAGCAGTACTTC.

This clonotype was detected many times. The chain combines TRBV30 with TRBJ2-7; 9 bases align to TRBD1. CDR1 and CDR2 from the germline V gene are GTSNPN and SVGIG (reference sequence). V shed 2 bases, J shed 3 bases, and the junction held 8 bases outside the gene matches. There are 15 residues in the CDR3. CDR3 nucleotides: TGTGCCTGGAGTCCAACAGGGGGCGCATACTACGAGCAGTACTTC. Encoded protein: CAWSPTGGAYYEQYF.